What follows is one TCR beta chain and its context. TCRdb itself ran the RT-PCR reads through MiXCR, one entry per CDR3 protein. The sample holds about 540,000 distinct CDR3 sequences, approximately 20% seen once. This entry comes from a study of response to subunit inactivated influenza vaccine. Per germline, CDR1 DFQATT and CDR2 SNEGSKA (reference sequence). The CDR3 has 14 residues. Trimming pared 0 bases from V and 3 bases from J, leaving 9 bases between. The data were also submitted as part of a second study, on T cells expressing NK-cell markers. This second report adds: The cDNA for TCR beta came from 5'RACE template switching with UMIs. Seven sequenced donors out of eight were HCMV-seropositive, one seronegative.

The chain combines TRBV20-1 with TRBJ2-1; D ambiguous. Sequencing was performed on CD4+ T cells sorted from PBMCs, taken 11 to 12 days after vaccination. The TCR sequence derives from a man aged 45-60 years who received an inactivated influenza vaccine. CDR3 protein: CSARDRRSYNEQFF. In DNA, the CDR3 is TGCAGTGCTAGAGATCGAAGAAGCTACAATGAGCAGTTCTTC.